This T cell receptor (beta chain) was found in a study of blood T cell repertoires in COVID-19. Across the study: Specimens from acute and convalescent COVID-19 originated in the United States, Italy and Spain. PBMCs, B-cell-depleted T cells, or T cells provided the cDNA or gDNA that made up the material.

Per the original data handling: Reference gene primer amplification gave nucleated cell count estimates. Generated by immunoSEQ multiplex PCR, the TCRdb table keeps only in-frame clones and is missing some. For V, J and clone size, that table is used; D and trimming come from the DNA. The table has approximately 330,000 clones, roughly 86% seen once. This CDR3 region has 13 residues. V was trimmed by 4 bases and J by 3 bases, leaving 9 bases between them. The germline CDR1 and CDR2 sequences are SGHNT and YYREEE (reference sequence). The Seattle patients, enrolled during active infection, were followed longitudinally.

This clonotype originated in a man aged 25 to 40 with COVID-19, enrolled during active disease. J is TRBJ2-3 and V is TRBV5-4; D is uncertain. Sequences were obtained from peripheral blood. This CDR3 is CASSTPGTDTQYF. DNA for the CDR3: TGTGCCAGCAGCACCCCAGGAACAGATACGCAGTATTTT.